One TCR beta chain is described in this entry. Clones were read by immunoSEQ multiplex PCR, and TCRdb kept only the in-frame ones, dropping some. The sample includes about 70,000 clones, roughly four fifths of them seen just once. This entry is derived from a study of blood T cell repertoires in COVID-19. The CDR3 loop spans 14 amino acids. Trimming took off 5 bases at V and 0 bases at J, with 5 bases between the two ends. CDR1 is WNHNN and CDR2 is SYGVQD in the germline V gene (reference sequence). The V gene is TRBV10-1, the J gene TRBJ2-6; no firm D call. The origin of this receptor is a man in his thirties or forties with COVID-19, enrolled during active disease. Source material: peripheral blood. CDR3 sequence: CASSSGSGANVLTF. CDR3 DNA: TGCGCCAGCAGTTCAGGCTCTGGGGCCAACGTCCTGACTTTC.